Shown below are 27 T cell receptor beta chains from a single sample sequenced in a study of cytomegalovirus exposure and HLA in healthy donors (dated by TCRdb to 2015 to 2018). The library came from the immunoSEQ multiplex PCR assay. The multiplex PCR relied on a mix of 60 forward primers for TCR Vbeta segments and 13 reverse primers for TCR Jbeta segments. Not all clones reach the TCRdb copy of this immuneACCESS table, which keeps in-frame sequences only. Checked studies attribute under half of the gap to unresolved V genes and leave the rest unexplained. Recorded for this sample are tens of thousands of clones; 75% to 90% of them occurred a single time. Of the sample, 9% to 13% is held by the ten largest clones. Sequenced material: PBMCs. These receptors all come from a woman in her thirties in good health and CMV-seropositive.

This chain joins TRBV19 and TRBJ1-1; TRBD1 might be the D (5 bases). V shed 7 bases and J shed 0 bases, with 27 bases lying between them. CDR1 and CDR2 from the germline V gene are LNHDA and SQIVND (reference sequence). The CDR3 contains 19 residues. CDR3 nucleotides: TGTGCCAGTACCTTACTAAGTTCTTGGCAGGGTACTATGAACACTGAAGCTTTCTTT. Its translation: CASTLLSSWQGTMNTEAFF. Full variable domain (rest looked up from reference TRBV19 and TRBJ1-1): DGGITQSPKYLFRKEGQNVTLSCEQNLNHDAMYWYRQDPGQGLRLIYYSQIVNDFQKGDIAEGYSVSREKKESFPLTVTSAQKNPTAFYLCASTLLSSWQGTMNTEAFFGQGTRLTVV.

The CDR3 DNA sequence: TGTGCCAGCAGTTTCCACGGACTAGCGGGAGGGCCGGGACAGAAAGAGACCCAGTACTTC. This codes for CASSFHGLAGGPGQKETQYF. V and J are TRBV28 and TRBJ2-5, with 15 bases identical to TRBD2. With V trimmed by 3 bases and J by 3 bases, 14 bases remained unmatched. CDR3 size: 20 residues. Germline values: CDR1 MDHEN, CDR2 SYDVKM.

The chain has TRBV7-9 and TRBJ2-1; 10 bases are a match to TRBD1. This CDR3 has 17 residues. Trimming at V came to 5 bases and at J to 9 bases, leaving 16 bases not matched to a gene. Germline CDR1 SEHNR, CDR2 FQNEAQ (reference sequence). The CDR3 bases are TGTGCCAGCAGCCTCCGCGACAGGGGGCGGAATAACGGTGAGCAGTTCTTC. Amino acids: CASSLRDRGRNNGEQFF.

The chain is built from TRBV11-1 and TRBJ2-5; 9 bases are a match to TRBD2. CDR3 length: 17 residues. From germline, CDR1 is SGHAT and CDR2 FQDESV (reference sequence). V lost 1 base and J lost 5; bases outside the gene matches: 11. This chain's CDR3 is CASSLEVTSGPGETQYF. The CDR3 DNA sequence: TGTGCCAGCAGCTTAGAGGTCACTAGCGGGCCCGGGGAGACCCAGTACTTC.

The V and J genes are TRBV25-1 and TRBJ1-3; D unresolved. Germline CDR1 is MGHDK and CDR2 is SYGVNS. CDR3 length: 13 amino acids. V lost 4 bases and J 4 bases, leaving 8 bases between the germline ends. The CDR3 region has the DNA TGTGCCAGCAGTGGGGCCTACGGAAACACCATATATTTT. The encoded protein is CASSGAYGNTIYF.

This clone has a handful of counts. The chain employs TRBV19 and TRBJ2-5, with TRBD1 identical over 8 bases. The DNA matches TRBJ2-7 better at its end, which makes the J call doubtful. Germline lookup yields CDR1 LNHDA and CDR2 SQIVND (reference sequence). This CDR3 region has 15 residues. CDR3 nucleotides: TGTGCCAGTAGTACCTCCGGGACAGGTACCTACGAGCAGTACTTC. Encoded protein: CASSTSGTGTYEQYF.

V and J are TRBV5-1 and TRBJ2-3; 14 bases are shared with TRBD2. Germline V gene sequence: CDR1 SGHRS, CDR2 YFSETQ. V was clipped by 0 bases and J by 4 bases; unmatched bases: 16. The CDR3 sequence is 21 residues long. CDR3 sequence reads: CASSLVKTGGLAGAPSDTQYF. The DNA for the CDR3 is TGCGCCAGCAGCTTGGTAAAGACCGGGGGACTAGCGGGAGCCCCGTCAGATACGCAGTATTTT.

The chain combines TRBV4-1 with TRBJ2-3, with 7 bases fitting TRBD2. The length of the CDR3 is 14 residues. The junction had 3 bases not matched to a gene; V was cut back by 6 bases and J by 0 bases. CDR1 and CDR2 from the germline V gene are MGHRA and YSYEKL. The chain's CDR3 is CASRHSGSTDTQYF. As DNA, the CDR3 is TGCGCCAGCAGACATAGCGGGAGCACAGATACGCAGTATTTT.

This clone came up once. The rearrangement uses TRBV7-5 and TRBJ2-5; the table's D call, TRBD2, was not checked against the DNA. TRBV7-5 is reported as a pseudogene. The CDR3 totals 13 residues. The CDR3 loop reads CVRSLTGIETQYF. CDR3 coding DNA: TGTGTCAGAAGCTTGACGGGTATTGAGACCCAGTACTTC.

This clone was seen more than once but under ten times. V usage is TRBV19 and J usage is TRBJ2-4; 8 bases fit TRBD2. After removal of 3 bases from V and 6 bases from J, the junction contained 10 bases not matched to a gene. Germline loops: CDR1 LNHDA, CDR2 SQIVND (reference sequence). The CDR3 is 16 amino acids. In DNA, the CDR3 is TGTGCCAGTAGTATCCCCGGGAGGGCCAGTGGAAACATTCAGTACTTC. The encoded protein is CASSIPGRASGNIQYF.

This chain uses TRBV5-6 with TRBJ1-2; D perhaps matches TRBD1 (6 bases). The CDR3 totals 11 residues. The germline V gene has CDR1 SGHDT and CDR2 YYEEEE. V was cut by 3 bases and J by 8 bases, with 8 bases left in between. The CDR3 region is CASSSRGGYTF. The CDR3 DNA reads as TGTGCCAGCAGCTCCAGGGGAGGCTACACCTTC.

The genes are TRBV4-1 and TRBJ2-4, with 14 positions matching TRBD2. The V gene's germline CDR1 is MGHRA and CDR2 YSYEKL. V lost 7 bases to trimming and J lost 7 bases; unmatched junction nucleotides: 12. There are 17 residues in the CDR3. The CDR3 DNA is TGCGCCAGCACCCCATCTGCGGGACTAGCGGGAGAGAACATTCAGTACTTC. This sequence encodes CASTPSAGLAGENIQYF.

This rearrangement joins TRBV6-6 to TRBJ2-5, with D hard to call. The CDR3 has 12 residues. The germline gives CDR1 MNHNY, CDR2 SVGAGI (reference sequence). V was cut by 6 bases and J by 6 bases, with 11 bases left in between. The CDR3 sequence: CASRNSVKTQYF. The CDR3 nucleotides are TGTGCCAGCAGAAATTCAGTTAAGACCCAGTACTTC.

The chain combines TRBV7-9 with TRBJ2-7, with TRBD1 matching over 9 bases. The CDR3 contains 17 residues. Germline V gene data show CDR1 as SEHNR and CDR2 as FQNEAQ (reference sequence). J gave up 5 bases and V 3 bases, and 14 bases lay outside the gene matches. The CDR3 loop reads CASSFGSGGQGRHEQYF. In DNA, the CDR3 is TGTGCCAGCAGCTTCGGTAGTGGAGGACAGGGGCGTCACGAGCAGTACTTC.

The chain carries TRBV18 and TRBJ1-1; weak D call: TRBD1 (5 bases). The length of the CDR3 is 14 residues. V was trimmed by 3 bases and J by 1 base, leaving 9 bases between them. Germline CDR1 is KGHSH and CDR2 is LQKENI. The CDR3 reads CASSPMQGNTEAFF. CDR3 coding DNA: TGTGCCAGCTCACCGATGCAGGGGAACACTGAAGCTTTCTTT.

The chain employs TRBV5-1 and TRBJ2-5; 8 nucleotides match TRBD1. The CDR3 totals 14 residues. The trim removed 4 bases at V and 3 bases at J, leaving 5 bases unmatched. Germline V CDR1 and CDR2: SGHRS, YFSETQ. Here the CDR3 reads CASSRGQGEETQYF. CDR3 nucleotide sequence: TGCGCCAGCAGCCGCGGACAGGGAGAAGAGACCCAGTACTTC. Supplemented by reference TRBV5-1 and TRBJ2-5, the full variable domain reads KAGVTQTPRYLIKTRGQQVTLSCSPISGHRSVSWYQQTPGQGLQFLFEYFSETQRNKGNFPGRFSGRQFSNSRSEMNVSTLELGDSALYLCASSRGQGEETQYFGPGTRLLVL.

As DNA, the CDR3 is TGTGCCAGCCACAGGGCGGGGGCCGGGGAGCTGTTTTTT. It is translated as CASHRAGAGELFF. The chain uses TRBV6-6 and TRBJ2-2, with D possibly TRBD2 on 7 matching bases. The CDR3 sequence is 13 residues long. Germline values: CDR1 MNHNY, CDR2 SVGAGI (reference sequence). Trimming took 8 bases from V and 6 from J, leaving 13 bases between them.

The genes are TRBV5-1 and TRBJ2-7; 7 nucleotides agree with TRBD1. Per germline, CDR1 SGHRS and CDR2 YFSETQ. J gave up 3 bases and V 5 bases, and 8 bases lay outside the gene matches. This CDR3 region has 14 residues. The CDR3 spells CASRKPGQSYEQYF. CDR3 DNA: TGCGCCAGCAGGAAGCCGGGACAGAGCTACGAGCAGTACTTC.

In this sample, this clone turned up once. This rearrangement joins TRBV27 to TRBJ2-1; 14 nucleotides align to TRBD2. With 0 bases clipped from V and 9 bases from J, the junction kept 7 bases outside the gene matches. The CDR3 runs 17 residues. CDR1 and CDR2 (germline): MNHEY, SMNVEV (reference sequence). The CDR3 nucleotides read TGTGCCAGCAGTTTATCGGTATCGACTAGCGGGAGGGTTGAGCAGTTCTTC. It specifies CASSLSVSTSGRVEQFF.

The V gene is TRBV2, the J gene TRBJ2-3; 8 bases fit TRBD2. J was trimmed by 2 bases and V by 5 bases; bases with no gene match: 6. Germline CDR1 is SNHLY and CDR2 is FYNNEI. The length of the CDR3 is 15 residues. CDR3 protein: CASSLSGGFTDTQYF. The CDR3 nucleotides read TGTGCCAGCAGTTTAAGCGGGGGCTTCACAGATACGCAGTATTTT.

The V and J genes are TRBV7-7 and TRBJ2-1, with TRBD2 matching 12 bases. The trim removed 0 bases at V and 7 bases at J, leaving 4 bases unmatched. Germline CDR1 and CDR2: SSHAT and FNYEAQ (reference sequence). This CDR3 comprises 16 residues. The CDR3 loop reads CASSLAETSGRNEQFF. The CDR3 DNA sequence: TGTGCCAGCAGCTTAGCGGAGACTAGCGGGAGAAATGAGCAGTTCTTC.

This chain's CDR3 is CEARPGLGFEQYF. CDR3 sequence (DNA): TGTGAGGCGCGTCCGGGACTAGGTTTCGAGCAGTACTTC. This rearrangement joins TRBV27 to TRBJ2-7; the match to TRBD2 covers 8 bases. Germline V gene data show CDR1 as MNHEY and CDR2 as SMNVEV (reference sequence). CDR3 length: 13 amino acids.

This chain uses TRBV11-1 with TRBJ2-5; 8 bases are a match to TRBD1. The V and J ends lost 5 bases and 1 base, in that order; junction bases with no gene match: 12. The CDR3 has 17 amino acids. Germline V gene lookup returns CDR1 SGHAT and CDR2 FQDESV (reference sequence). CDR3 residues: CASSATDRGHRQETQYF. The CDR3 DNA reads TGTGCCAGCAGCGCGACCGACAGGGGCCACCGCCAAGAGACCCAGTACTTC.

V gene TRBV29-1 combines with J gene TRBJ1-1; D might be TRBD1 (5 bases). Germline assignment: CDR1 SQVTM and CDR2 ANQGSEA. The CDR3 runs to 14 residues. With 5 bases removed from V and 0 bases from J, the gap between germline ends came to 13 bases. This CDR3 is CSVLGLRMNTEAFF. The CDR3 nucleotides are TGCAGCGTTTTGGGACTGAGGATGAACACTGAAGCTTTCTTT.

For the CDR3, the DNA is TGTGCCACCAGCAGGTTTCGTGGGCCCTACGAGCAGTACTTC. Protein product: CATSRFRGPYEQYF. The rearrangement joins TRBV15 to TRBJ2-7; D is unclear. This CDR3 has 14 residues. The V and J ends lost 3 bases and 2 bases respectively, with 11 bases between them. CDR1 and CDR2 (germline): LNHNV, YYDKDF (reference sequence).

The V gene is TRBV27, the J gene TRBJ2-3; TRBD2 aligns across 10 bases. Trimming took 6 bases from V and 4 from J; bases not matched to a gene: 4. CDR1 and CDR2 from the germline V gene are MNHEY and SMNVEV (reference sequence). CDR3 length: 14 residues. In nucleotides, the CDR3 is TGTGCCAGCAGCACTAGCGGGGTCGCAGATACGCAGTATTTT. Amino acid sequence: CASSTSGVADTQYF.

The chain has TRBV5-1 and TRBJ2-1; 11 bases are shared with TRBD2. The CDR3 totals 16 residues. The germline gives CDR1 SGHRS, CDR2 YFSETQ. V lost 3 bases, J lost 8 bases, and 10 bases stayed unmatched. The DNA for the CDR3 is TGCGCCAGCAGCTCGTCTAGCGGGAGGAAAGTATATGAGCAGTTCTTC. Translated, it gives CASSSSSGRKVYEQFF.